These 8 T cell receptor beta chains were all obtained from the same sample, sequenced in a study of blood T cell repertoires in COVID-19. Profiling relied on immunoSEQ multiplex PCR, and the TCRdb table lists in-frame clones only, not all of them. The sample lists 150,000 to 180,000 clones; 85% to 90% were seen once. The specimen sequenced was peripheral blood. Receptor source: a middle-aged woman with acute or convalescent COVID-19.

V gene TRBV14 combines with J gene TRBJ2-4, with unresolved D. The ends were cut back, 1 base at V and 7 bases at J, with 11 bases in the middle. This CDR3 has 14 amino acids. Per germline, CDR1 SGHDN and CDR2 FVKESK. The CDR3 nucleotides are TGTGCCAGCAGCCAAGCAGGCAGGTGGAACATTCAGTACTTC. It codes for CASSQAGRWNIQYF.

The chain has TRBV24-1 and TRBJ2-7; TRBD1 might be the D (6 bases). V was shortened by 4 bases and J by 4 bases, with 7 bases between the two germline ends. The CDR3 sequence is 12 residues long. Looked up from germline, CDR1 is KGHDR and CDR2 is SFDVKD. DNA for the CDR3: TGTGCCACCAGTGACAGGGGATACGAGCAGTACTTC. Encoded protein: CATSDRGYEQYF.

V and J are TRBV7-8 and TRBJ2-3, with TRBD2 matching 8 bases. Germline V lookup: CDR1 SGHVS, CDR2 FQNEAQ. The CDR3 has 16 amino acids. The V segment lost 1 base and the J segment 3 bases; nucleotides outside the gene matches: 6. This chain's CDR3 is CASSLVSGGETDTQYF. In DNA, the CDR3 is TGTGCCAGCAGCTTAGTATCCGGGGGGGAAACAGATACGCAGTATTTT.

The chain couples TRBV3-1 (or the pseudogene TRBV3-2) to TRBJ2-1, with TRBD1 as a possible D gene (6 bases). Germline V CDR1 and CDR2: LGHDT, YNNKEL (reference sequence). V dropped 0 bases and J dropped 6 bases, with 15 bases sitting between them. The CDR3 is made up of 16 amino acids. The chain's CDR3 is CASSQEWWIGGNEQFF. CDR3 in DNA: TGTGCCAGCAGCCAAGAATGGTGGATAGGGGGCAATGAGCAGTTCTTC.

V is TRBV7-9 and J is TRBJ1-1; 9 positions agree with TRBD1. The length of the CDR3 is 15 residues. V was clipped by 5 bases and J by 6 bases; unmatched bases: 10. Germline CDR1 is SEHNR and CDR2 is FQNEAQ (reference sequence). The CDR3 sequence: CASSARQGVIAEAFF. As DNA, the CDR3 is TGTGCCAGCAGCGCCCGACAGGGGGTTATCGCTGAAGCTTTCTTT.

This chain links TRBV2 with TRBJ1-4; 7 bases match TRBD1. The ends lost 6 bases at V and 7 bases at J; junction bases unmatched: 8. The CDR3 loop spans 14 amino acids. Germline V gene sequence: CDR1 SNHLY, CDR2 FYNNEI. The CDR3 coding sequence is TGTGCCAGCAGGGCGGGGACAGTGGGTGAAAAACTGTTTTTT. This codes for CASRAGTVGEKLFF.

V is TRBV6-5 and J is TRBJ1-1; 9 bases fit TRBD1. With 7 bases clipped from V and 7 bases from J, the junction kept 7 bases outside the gene matches. Germline-derived CDR1 and CDR2 are MNHEY and SVGAGI. This CDR3 spans 13 amino acids. The DNA of the CDR3 is TGTGCCAGCACCCGGGACAGGGCCAGTGAAGCTTTCTTT. Protein: CASTRDRASEAFF.

The CDR3 DNA reads as TGTGCCAGTACGCCGACCGGGACGGGGGGTTCACCCCTCCACTTT. Protein: CASTPTGTGGSPLHF. The V call is TRBV19, the J call TRBJ1-6, with D maybe TRBD1 (5 bases). Trimming pared 7 bases from V and 9 bases from J, leaving 19 bases between. Germline CDR1 LNHDA, CDR2 SQIVND (reference sequence). This CDR3 contains 15 residues. Drawing the rest from reference TRBV19 and TRBJ1-6, the complete variable domain is DGGITQSPKYLFRKEGQNVTLSCEQNLNHDAMYWYRQDPGQGLRLIYYSQIVNDFQKGDIAEGYSVSREKKESFPLTVTSAQKNPTAFYLCASTPTGTGGSPLHFGNGTRLTVT.